The 25 T cell receptor beta chains in this list originate from one sample, sequenced in a study of shared clonotypes between healthy human individuals. The protocol was immunoSEQ multiplex PCR, while the TCRdb copy is restricted to in-frame clones and leaves out a portion. The repertoire consists of some 500,000 clones, with roughly 95% occurring once and the leading ten covering about 0.059%. The sequenced sample was naive CD4+ T cells sorted from blood. Subset here: CD45RA+ positively selected. The receptors derive from a woman aged 25 to 39 in good health.

This chain connects TRBV7-2 to TRBJ1-3, with TRBD1 matching over 7 bases. CDR1 is SGHTA and CDR2 is FQGNSA in the germline V gene. The trim removed 6 bases at V and 2 bases at J, leaving 4 bases unmatched. The CDR3 is 14 amino acids. CDR3 region: CASRATGTGNTIYF. DNA for the CDR3: TGTGCCAGCAGGGCGACAGGGACTGGAAACACCATATATTTT.

Notes on this clone: At one boundary the junction diverges from the germline segment, which might be a read error. The chain employs TRBV15 and TRBJ1-1; 9 positions agree with TRBD1. The CDR3 has 14 residues. The germline gives CDR1 LNHNV, CDR2 YYDKDF (reference sequence). The CDR3 spells CVTSRDRGGTEAFF. Written as DNA, the CDR3 is TGTGTCACCAGCAGAGACAGGGGGGGAACTGAAGCTTTCTTT.

The rearrangement links TRBV5-1 to TRBJ1-1; D might be TRBD1 (5 bases). V lost 3 bases to trimming and J lost 1 base, with 13 bases between them. The germline CDR1 and CDR2 sequences are SGHRS and YFSETQ. The CDR3 extends over 15 amino acids. The CDR3 DNA is TGCGCCAGCAGCTCGTCCGGGACGCCGAACACTGAAGCTTTCTTT. Residues: CASSSSGTPNTEAFF.

V and J are TRBV5-1 and TRBJ2-5; TRBD1 is a possible D gene (5 bases). The DNA end lines up better with TRBJ2-7; the J call may be wrong. This CDR3 contains 15 residues. The germline V gene has CDR1 SGHRS and CDR2 YFSETQ. The CDR3 sequence is CASSLVAGSLNEQYF. DNA of the CDR3: TGCGCCAGCAGCTTGGTGGCAGGGTCCTTGAACGAGCAGTACTTC.

This clone was picked up one time. The chain employs TRBV5-4 and TRBJ1-2, with 7 bases identical to TRBD1. V dropped 2 bases and J dropped 0; count of bases not matched to a gene: 4. This CDR3 is 15 amino acids long. Germline V gene data show CDR1 as SGHNT and CDR2 as YYREEE (reference sequence). The CDR3 protein is CASSFDRAANYGYTF. CDR3 sequence (DNA): TGTGCCAGCAGCTTTGACAGGGCAGCTAACTATGGCTACACCTTC.

V usage is TRBV4-1 and J usage is TRBJ2-7; D is perhaps TRBD2 (7 bases). Looked up from germline, CDR1 is MGHRA and CDR2 is YSYEKL. The CDR3 is made up of 19 amino acids. Trimming cost V 4 bases and J 5 bases, with 30 bases left between them. Written as DNA, the CDR3 is TGCGCCAGCAGCCTCCCCCCCGGAGGCGGGAGAGGGGGGATGAACGAGCAGTACTTC. It codes for CASSLPPGGGRGGMNEQYF.

Only one count was recorded for this clone. This rearrangement joins TRBV5-1 to TRBJ2-1, with 8 bases that match TRBD2. In germline, CDR1 is SGHRS, CDR2 YFSETQ. Trimming took 4 bases from V and 6 from J; bases not matched to a gene: 12. The length of the CDR3 is 16 residues. The CDR3 protein is CASSPGAGALGNEQFF. The CDR3 coding sequence is TGCGCCAGCAGCCCGGGAGCGGGGGCCTTAGGCAATGAGCAGTTCTTC.

This chain links TRBV4-2 with TRBJ2-1, with 10 bases aligning to TRBD2. Germline CDR1 is LGHNA and CDR2 is YNFKEQ. The V segment lost 1 base and the J segment 7 bases; nucleotides outside the gene matches: 10. The CDR3 length is 17 residues. CDR3 region: CASSQAASGSGANEQFF. The CDR3 coding sequence is TGTGCCAGCAGCCAAGCAGCTAGCGGGAGCGGGGCAAATGAGCAGTTCTTC.

This clone was seen once. The chain uses TRBV5-1 and TRBJ1-1; D remains ambiguous. V was pared by 1 base and J by 1 base, with 11 bases between. The CDR3 consists of 15 residues. Per the germline V gene, CDR1 is SGHRS and CDR2 is YFSETQ. The CDR3: CASSLPESGNTEAFF. The CDR3 DNA sequence: TGCGCCAGCAGCTTGCCTGAGTCTGGGAACACTGAAGCTTTCTTT.

V usage is TRBV27 and J usage is TRBJ1-2; 7 bases are a match to TRBD1. CDR3 length: 12 amino acids. Trimming cost V 11 bases and J 6 bases; bases outside gene matches: 9. Germline V gives CDR1 MNHEY, CDR2 SMNVEV (reference sequence). The CDR3: CARPDRVDGYTF. Written as DNA, the CDR3 is TGTGCCCGCCCAGACAGGGTGGATGGCTACACCTTC.

DNA of the CDR3: TGTGCCAGCAGCTTTACCTCAGAGACCCAGTACTTC. Its protein is CASSFTSETQYF. The chain uses TRBV11-3 and TRBJ2-5; no reliable D call. The germline gives CDR1 SGHNT, CDR2 YENEEA. Trimming cost V 3 bases and J 4 bases, with 6 bases left between them. The CDR3 is 12 amino acids. The variable domain in full, completed from reference TRBV11-3 and TRBJ2-5, reads EAGVVQSPRYKIIEKKQPVAFWCNPISGHNTLYWYLQNLGQGPELLIRYENEEAVDDSQLPKDRFSAERLKGVDSTLKIQPAELGDSAVYLCASSFTSETQYFGPGTRLLVL.

The rearrangement joins TRBV29-1 to TRBJ2-5, with TRBD1 matching 11 bases. The J segment lost 5 bases and the V segment lost 7 bases, leaving 3 bases of the junction unmatched. CDR1 is SQVTM and CDR2 is ANQGSEA in the germline V gene. The CDR3 contains 12 residues. The CDR3 spells CSEGTGGETQYF. CDR3 coding DNA: TGCAGCGAGGGGACAGGGGGGGAGACCCAGTACTTC.

The chain has TRBV6-4 and TRBJ2-3, with 7 bases aligning to TRBD2. The ends lost 4 bases at V and 3 bases at J; junction bases unmatched: 4. Germline assignment: CDR1 MRHNA and CDR2 SNTAGT. The CDR3 length is 14 residues. The CDR3 coding sequence is TGTGCCAGCAGTGTTCAGCGGGGAACAGATACGCAGTATTTT. This codes for CASSVQRGTDTQYF.

V and J are TRBV2 and TRBJ2-3, with D unclear. This CDR3 has 17 amino acids. Germline CDR1 and CDR2: SNHLY and FYNNEI. V dropped 2 bases and J dropped 0 bases, with 15 bases sitting between them. CDR3 amino acids: CASSELTFRFSTDTQYF. The CDR3 DNA sequence: TGTGCCAGCAGTGAACTCACCTTCAGGTTTAGCACAGATACGCAGTATTTT.

The chain recombines TRBV28 with TRBJ2-2; D is unclear. Per the germline V gene, CDR1 is MDHEN and CDR2 is SYDVKM. V lost 8 bases and J lost 5, with 12 bases in between. There are 13 residues in the CDR3. CDR3 in DNA: TGTGCCAGCTATGACCGGGCTACCGGGGAGCTGTTTTTT. Its translation is CASYDRATGELFF.

This chain links TRBV18 with TRBJ2-2; the match to TRBD2 covers 13 bases. Germline-derived CDR1 and CDR2 are KGHSH and LQKENI. The CDR3 consists of 16 residues. With 5 bases clipped from V and 7 bases from J, the junction kept 7 bases outside the gene matches. Here the CDR3 reads CASSTGLAGVVGELFF. In DNA form, the CDR3 reads TGTGCCAGCTCAACTGGACTAGCGGGAGTTGTCGGGGAGCTGTTTTTT.

This clone was recorded a few times. The chain employs TRBV29-1 and TRBJ1-2, with 9 bases matching TRBD1. This CDR3 is 13 amino acids long. Germline trimming cut 7 bases from V and 2 bases from J; bases unmatched to any gene: 5. Germline V lookup: CDR1 SQVTM, CDR2 ANQGSEA. This CDR3 is CSAGDRANYGYTF. The CDR3, as DNA: TGCAGCGCTGGGGACAGGGCCAACTATGGCTACACCTTC.

The chain joins TRBV6-1 to TRBJ2-5, with TRBD1 identical over 10 bases. From germline, CDR1 is MNHNS and CDR2 SASEGT. V shed 9 bases and J 5 bases; nucleotides not matched to a gene: 12. The CDR3 spans 15 residues. CDR3 bases: TGTGCCAGTGTCCCTGCGGGACAGGGGTGGGAGACCCAGTACTTC. Encoded protein: CASVPAGQGWETQYF.

This chain links TRBV7-9 with TRBJ2-7; TRBD2 agrees at 8 bases. V dropped 2 bases and J dropped 3; count of bases not matched to a gene: 15. Germline V gene data show CDR1 as SEHNR and CDR2 as FQNEAQ (reference sequence). The CDR3 runs to 18 residues. The CDR3 sequence is CASSLLHGLAGPHYEQYF. The CDR3 DNA is TGTGCCAGCAGCTTACTTCACGGCCTAGCGGGTCCGCACTACGAGCAGTACTTC.

The CDR3 DNA follows: TGTGCCAGCAGTTTACCGGTGGCTAGCGACTACGAGCAGTACTTC. Protein: CASSLPVASDYEQYF. This rearrangement joins TRBV28 to TRBJ2-7; tentatively, D is TRBD2 (6 bases). V lost 2 bases, J lost 3 bases, and 14 bases lay in between. Germline values: CDR1 MDHEN, CDR2 SYDVKM. CDR3 length equals 15 residues. Complete variable domain (other parts from reference TRBV28 and TRBJ2-7): DVKVTQSSRYLVKRTGEKVFLECVQDMDHENMFWYRQDPGLGLRLIYFSYDVKMKEKGDIPEGYSVSREKKERFSLILESASTNQTSMYLCASSLPVASDYEQYFGPGTRLTVT.

This sequence joins TRBV28 and TRBJ1-5; D gene uncertain. V was clipped by 1 base and J by 7 bases, with 11 bases between them. Germline CDR1 reads MDHEN; CDR2 reads SYDVKM. The CDR3 loop spans 14 amino acids. The CDR3 sequence: CASSLFAGTQPQHF. CDR3 nucleotides: TGTGCCAGCAGTTTATTCGCGGGAACCCAGCCCCAGCATTTT.

The chain uses TRBV7-6 and TRBJ2-2; 9 bases agree with TRBD2. The CDR3 has 16 residues. V was pared by 3 bases and J by 7 bases, with 9 bases of the junction left unmatched. Germline loops: CDR1 SGHVS, CDR2 FNYEAQ. CDR3 sequence: CASSFRGRAGVGELFF. The CDR3 region has the DNA TGTGCCAGCAGCTTTCGCGGGAGGGCCGGTGTCGGGGAGCTGTTTTTT.

A single count supports this clone. The chain joins TRBV10-2 to TRBJ2-2; D may be TRBD2 (6 bases). This CDR3 spans 15 amino acids. Germline-derived CDR1 and CDR2 are WSHSY and SAAADI. Trimming removed 6 bases at V and 1 base at J, with 12 bases between. CDR3 region: CASRTPSENTGELFF. CDR3 DNA: TGCGCCAGCAGGACCCCTAGCGAGAACACCGGGGAGCTGTTTTTT.

For the CDR3, the DNA is TGCAGTGCCGAGGTCTATGAGCAGTTCTTC. It translates to CSAEVYEQFF. The chain is built from TRBV20-1 and TRBJ2-1; D is ambiguous. Looked up from germline, CDR1 is DFQATT and CDR2 is SNEGSKA (reference sequence). Trimming pared 6 bases from V and 8 bases from J, leaving 8 bases between. The CDR3 has 10 amino acids.

V and J are TRBV29-1 and TRBJ2-7, with 10 bases lining up with TRBD1. The germline CDR1 and CDR2 sequences are SQVTM and ANQGSEA. With 6 bases clipped from V and 2 bases from J, the junction kept 4 bases outside the gene matches. The CDR3 loop spans 13 amino acids. The CDR3 coding sequence is TGCAGCGTCGGGGACAGGGGTCCCTACGAGCAGTACTTC. It encodes CSVGDRGPYEQYF.